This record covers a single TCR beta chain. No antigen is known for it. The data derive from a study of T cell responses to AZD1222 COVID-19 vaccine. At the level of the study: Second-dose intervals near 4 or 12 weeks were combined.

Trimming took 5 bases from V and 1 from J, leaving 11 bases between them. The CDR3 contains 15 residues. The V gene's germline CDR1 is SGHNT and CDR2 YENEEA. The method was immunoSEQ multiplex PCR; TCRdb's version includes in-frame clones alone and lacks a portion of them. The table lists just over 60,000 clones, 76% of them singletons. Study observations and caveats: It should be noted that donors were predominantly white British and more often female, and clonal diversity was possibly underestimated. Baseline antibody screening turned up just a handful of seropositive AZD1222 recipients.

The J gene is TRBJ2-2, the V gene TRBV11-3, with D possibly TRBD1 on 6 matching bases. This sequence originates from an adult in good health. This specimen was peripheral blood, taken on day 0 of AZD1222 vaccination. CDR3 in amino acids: CASSPSGQNTGELFF. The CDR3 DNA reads TGTGCCAGCAGCCCCTCGGGACAGAACACCGGGGAGCTGTTTTTT.